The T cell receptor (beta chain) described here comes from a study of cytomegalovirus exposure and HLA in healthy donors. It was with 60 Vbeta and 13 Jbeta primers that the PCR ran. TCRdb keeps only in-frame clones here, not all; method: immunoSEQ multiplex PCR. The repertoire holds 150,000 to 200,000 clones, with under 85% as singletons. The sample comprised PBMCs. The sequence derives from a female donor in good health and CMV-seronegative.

This CDR3 reads CASTRGGFDTGELFF. The DNA of the CDR3 is TGTGCCAGCACTAGGGGGGGCTTCGACACCGGGGAGCTGTTTTTT. The chain couples TRBV6-5 to TRBJ2-2, with a weak D call TRBD2 (7 bases). Trimming pared 7 bases from V and 3 bases from J, leaving 15 bases between. The CDR3 contains 15 residues. Germline lookup yields CDR1 MNHEY and CDR2 SVGAGI.